The next 6 T cell receptor beta chains were all read from a single sample in a study of blood T cell repertoires in COVID-19. Clones were read by immunoSEQ multiplex PCR, and TCRdb kept only the in-frame ones, dropping some. The data contain about 88,000 clones, less than 95% of them singletons. The sequenced material came from peripheral blood. These receptors all come from a man aged 18 to 35 with COVID-19, enrolled during active disease.

The chain recombines TRBV18 with TRBJ1-5; 8 bases fit TRBD1. V lost 2 bases to trimming and J lost 6 bases; unmatched junction nucleotides: 6. Germline values: CDR1 KGHSH, CDR2 LQKENI. The CDR3 consists of 15 residues. The CDR3 sequence is CASSPRTGPAQPQHF. In DNA, the CDR3 is TGTGCCAGCTCACCAAGGACAGGGCCAGCTCAGCCCCAGCATTTT.

The chain recombines TRBV21-1 with TRBJ2-7; TRBD1, as called in the table, went unchecked against the DNA. TRBV21-1 constitutes a pseudogene. This CDR3 contains 20 residues. CDR3 amino acids: CASSFSSGTGHPLFRYEQYF. The CDR3 DNA follows: TGTGCCAGCAGCTTCTCGTCCGGGACAGGGCACCCACTATTTCGGTACGAGCAGTACTTC.

The chain joins TRBV9 to TRBJ2-3; possible D gene TRBD1, 6 bases. Germline CDR1 is SGDLS and CDR2 is YYNGEE. CDR3 length equals 14 residues. V was pared by 0 bases and J by 6 bases, with 11 bases between. The CDR3 region is CASSVGTTGDTQYF. The CDR3 coding sequence is TGTGCCAGCAGCGTAGGCACCACAGGGGATACGCAGTATTTT.

This chain joins TRBV28 and TRBJ2-7, with D hard to call. V lost 6 bases, J lost 2 bases, and 14 bases lay in between. CDR1 MDHEN and CDR2 SYDVKM come from the germline V gene. This CDR3 comprises 14 residues. CDR3 nucleotide sequence: TGTGCCAGCAGCCTTATGAGGCAGACCTACGAGCAGTACTTC. Protein product: CASSLMRQTYEQYF.

This chain connects TRBV7-9 to TRBJ1-2, with 9 bases aligning to TRBD1. Germline values: CDR1 SEHNR, CDR2 FQNEAQ (reference sequence). The V and J ends lost 5 bases and 3 bases, in that order; junction bases with no gene match: 10. The CDR3 is 16 residues long. The chain's CDR3 is CASSIKRTGVDYGYTF. In DNA, the CDR3 is TGTGCCAGCAGCATAAAACGGACAGGGGTCGACTATGGCTACACCTTC.

This clone was seen only once. The chain couples TRBV9 to TRBJ2-1; 8 bases agree with TRBD2. The CDR3 is 16 amino acids. CDR1 SGDLS and CDR2 YYNGEE come from the germline V gene. The V and J ends lost 0 bases and 4 bases, in that order; junction bases with no gene match: 6. The CDR3 is CASSVAGLARYNEQFF. In DNA, the CDR3 is TGTGCCAGCAGCGTAGCTGGACTAGCTAGGTACAATGAGCAGTTCTTC.